These 11 T cell receptor beta chains share one sample of origin, sequenced in a study of graft-versus-host responses after intestinal transplantation. Profiling relied on immunoSEQ multiplex PCR, and the TCRdb table lists in-frame clones only, not all of them. Among around 76,000 clones, roughly 94% were seen once, and the ten largest hold less than 0.65%. Their specific antigens are unknown. Sequenced material: unstimulated CD8+ T cells sorted from spleen or lymph node cells, taken before intestinal transplant. These receptor sequences come from a human donor who received an intestinal transplant.

This chain links TRBV5-8 with TRBJ2-7; 7 bases line up with TRBD1. CDR1 and CDR2 from the germline V gene are SGHTS and YDEGEE. The CDR3 is 14 amino acids. V was clipped by 4 bases and J by 2 bases; unmatched bases: 6. The CDR3 reads CASSLDRTAYEQYF. Written as DNA, the CDR3 is TGTGCCAGCAGCCTGGACAGGACAGCCTACGAGCAGTACTTC.

The genes are TRBV7-9 and TRBJ2-5; D is possibly TRBD1 (6 bases). CDR1 and CDR2 (germline): SEHNR, FQNEAQ (reference sequence). CDR3 size: 16 residues. V gave up 4 bases and J gave up 3 bases, with 18 bases separating them. CDR3 nucleotides: TGTGCCAGCAGCTCGTTCCGGGACATTGGAAAAGAGACCCAGTACTTC. Amino acid sequence: CASSSFRDIGKETQYF.

The CDR3 region has the DNA TGCGCCAGCAGCTTGGATGGCGGGGGTCAGCCCCAGCATTTT. It is translated as CASSLDGGGQPQHF. J is TRBJ1-5 and V is TRBV5-1; possible D gene TRBD1, 5 bases. CDR1 and CDR2 from the germline V gene are SGHRS and YFSETQ. The CDR3 is 14 amino acids. Trimming pared 0 bases from V and 6 bases from J, leaving 10 bases between.

The CDR3 sequence is CASSAGIALGEETQYF. The DNA of the CDR3 is TGTGCCAGCAGCGCGGGGATAGCATTAGGAGAAGAGACCCAGTACTTC. The rearrangement joins TRBV9 to TRBJ2-5; possible D gene TRBD2, 5 bases. The CDR3 is made up of 16 amino acids. CDR1 SGDLS and CDR2 YYNGEE come from the germline V gene. V was clipped by 3 bases and J by 3 bases, with 18 bases between them.

About this clone itself: Its ends do not fully match the called genes, so a read error is possible. The J gene is TRBJ1-3, the V gene TRBV7-9; possible D gene TRBD1, 5 bases. This CDR3 contains 16 residues. Germline CDR1 reads SEHNR; CDR2 reads FQNEAQ (reference sequence). The CDR3 protein is CASSLVGRVYENTIYF. The CDR3 DNA reads as TGTGCCAGCAGTTTAGTTGGCAGGGTGTATGAAAACACCATATATTTT.

The V call is TRBV27, the J call TRBJ2-5; TRBD2 matches 16 bases. The J call may be wrong; the DNA end is better matched by TRBJ2-7. There are 18 residues in the CDR3. CDR1 and CDR2 from the germline V gene are MNHEY and SMNVEV (reference sequence). The CDR3 DNA follows: TGTGCCAGCAGTTCACCGGGACTAGCGGGAGGGCCCGGCTACGAGCAGTACTTC. Its translation is CASSSPGLAGGPGYEQYF.

This clone was seen once. The chain combines TRBV2 with TRBJ1-2, with D maybe TRBD1 (5 bases). The germline CDR1 and CDR2 sequences are SNHLY and FYNNEI. The CDR3 is 10 residues long. V was trimmed by 8 bases and J by 6 bases, leaving 7 bases between them. This chain's CDR3 is CASGADGYTF. CDR3 bases: TGTGCCAGCGGGGCCGATGGCTACACCTTC.

The CDR3 loop reads CATSRDSTSGYEQYF. CDR3 in DNA: TGTGCCACCAGCAGAGATAGTACTAGCGGCTACGAGCAGTACTTC. This chain links TRBV15 with TRBJ2-7; 8 nucleotides match TRBD2. CDR1 LNHNV and CDR2 YYDKDF come from the germline V gene (reference sequence). The CDR3 loop spans 15 amino acids. With V trimmed by 0 bases and J by 3 bases, 4 bases remained unmatched.

For this clone: The missing conserved phenylalanine or tryptophan at the end of this CDR3 makes a read error likely. DNA for the CDR3: TGTGCCAGCACTACTGGGGACTACGAGCAGTACCTC. Protein sequence: CASTTGDYEQYL. V usage is TRBV28 and J usage is TRBJ2-7; D not certain. The V end was cut by 7 bases, the J end by 3 bases, with 10 bases between. The CDR3 is 12 amino acids. CDR1 MDHEN and CDR2 SYDVKM come from the germline V gene.

The J gene is TRBJ2-7, the V gene TRBV6-5; 12 nucleotides align to TRBD1. The V and J ends lost 8 bases and 7 bases, in that order; junction bases with no gene match: 9. Germline V gene sequence: CDR1 MNHEY, CDR2 SVGAGI. The CDR3 runs 14 residues. CDR3 coding DNA: TGTGCCAGCCGCCGGGACAGGGGGCTTTGGGAGCAGTACTTC. Translating it yields CASRRDRGLWEQYF.

J is TRBJ2-1 and V is TRBV19; tentatively, D is TRBD1 (5 bases). The V and J ends lost 6 bases and 4 bases respectively, with 16 bases between them. The CDR3 has 15 residues. CDR1 and CDR2 (germline): LNHDA, SQIVND (reference sequence). CDR3 sequence reads: CASRSGRGTYNEQFF. The CDR3 nucleotides are TGTGCCAGTAGATCCGGAAGGGGTACTTACAATGAGCAGTTCTTC.